This T cell receptor beta chain was captured by sequencing in a study of Ad26.COV2.S vaccination and SARS-CoV-2 variants. Of note for this clone: As yet, its antigen is unknown.

This CDR3 has 13 amino acids. Germline V gives CDR1 LNHDA, CDR2 SQIVND (reference sequence). Between the trimmed V and J ends, which lost 3 bases and 1 base, there was a span of 6 bases. Generated by immunoSEQ multiplex PCR, the TCRdb table keeps only in-frame clones and is missing some. The table lists about 180,000 clones, 87% of them singletons. General observations from the study: Post-vaccination breadth of spike-specific CD8+ and CD4+ T cell responses was reportedly substantial. It was found that vaccine and placebo recipients had similar non-spike TCR breadth.

The source was peripheral blood, collected after recovery from COVID-19. This receptor was identified in a human donor who had recovered from COVID-19. The rearrangement joins TRBV19 to TRBJ1-1; D unresolved. CDR3 residues: CASSIRGNTEAFF. For the CDR3, the DNA is TGTGCCAGTAGTATTCGGGGGAACACTGAAGCTTTCTTT.